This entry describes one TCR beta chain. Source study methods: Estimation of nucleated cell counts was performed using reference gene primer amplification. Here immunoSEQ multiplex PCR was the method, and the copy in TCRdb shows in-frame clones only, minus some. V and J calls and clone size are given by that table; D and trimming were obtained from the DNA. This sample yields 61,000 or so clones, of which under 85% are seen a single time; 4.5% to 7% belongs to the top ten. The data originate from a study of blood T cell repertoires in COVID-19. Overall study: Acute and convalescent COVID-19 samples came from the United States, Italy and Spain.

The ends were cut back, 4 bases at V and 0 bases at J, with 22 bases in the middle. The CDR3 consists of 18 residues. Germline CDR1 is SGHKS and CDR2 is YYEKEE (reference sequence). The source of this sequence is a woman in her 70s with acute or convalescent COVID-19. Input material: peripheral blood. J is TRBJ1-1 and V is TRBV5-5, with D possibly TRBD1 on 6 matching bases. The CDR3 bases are TGTGCCAGCAGCGCCTACTTGGAAGGGGGTCGGATGAACACTGAAGCTTTCTTT. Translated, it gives CASSAYLEGGRMNTEAFF. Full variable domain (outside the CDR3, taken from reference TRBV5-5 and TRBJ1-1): DAGVTQSPTHLIKTRGQQVTLRCSPISGHKSVSWYQQVLGQGPQFIFQYYEKEERGRGNFPDRFSARQFPNYSSELNVNALLLGDSALYLCASSAYLEGGRMNTEAFFGQGTRLTVV.